A selection of T cell receptor beta chains follows, all from one sample in a study of blood T cell repertoires in COVID-19. Clones were read by immunoSEQ multiplex PCR, and TCRdb kept only the in-frame ones, dropping some. This table has some 270,000 clones, around 81% appearing once. The sequencing sample was made of peripheral blood. These receptors were collected from a person aged 65 to 85 with COVID-19, enrolled during active disease. The CDR3 runs from the conserved cysteine through the conserved F or W. Each record gives: clone size, V gene, D gene, J gene, CDR3 protein, CDR3 DNA. A D gene is named only where the DNA matches it firmly. Size is stated for part of the rows, as once, few or many counts, or as a class when the clone is expanded.

clone size: .; V gene: TRBV5-6; D gene: .; J gene: TRBJ1-2; CDR3 protein: CASSPSVRANYGYTF; CDR3 DNA: TGTGCCAGCAGCCCGTCTGTCAGGGCTAACTATGGCTACACCTTC
clone size: .; V gene: TRBV7-3; D gene: .; J gene: TRBJ2-3; CDR3 protein: CASSLLGTAVTDTQYF; CDR3 DNA: TGTGCCAGCAGCTTATTAGGGACTGCCGTCACAGATACGCAGTATTTT
clone size: once; V gene: TRBV5-4; D gene: .; J gene: TRBJ1-2; CDR3 protein: CASSLQGGGYGYTF; CDR3 DNA: TGTGCCAGCAGCTTACAGGGAGGGGGATATGGCTACACCTTC
clone size: .; V gene: TRBV2; D gene: TRBD1; J gene: TRBJ2-5; CDR3 protein: CASSESGQHQETQYF; CDR3 DNA: TGTGCCAGCAGTGAATCGGGACAGCACCAAGAGACCCAGTACTTC
clone size: few; V gene: TRBV7-9; D gene: .; J gene: TRBJ2-2; CDR3 protein: CASSSRDSRHSTGELFF; CDR3 DNA: TGTGCCAGCAGCTCCCGGGACTCGCGCCATAGCACCGGGGAGCTGTTTTTT
clone size: .; V gene: TRBV23-1; D gene: TRBD1; J gene: TRBJ2-7; CDR3 protein: CASTPELRDRGSILYEQYF; CDR3 DNA: TGCGCCAGCACCCCGGAGCTCCGGGACAGGGGTAGTATCCTCTACGAGCAGTACTTC
clone size: many; V gene: TRBV7-9; D gene: .; J gene: TRBJ2-7; CDR3 protein: CASIGGGTYEQYF; CDR3 DNA: TGTGCCAGCATCGGAGGGGGCACCTACGAGCAGTACTTC
clone size: few; V gene: TRBV3-1/TRBV3-2; D gene: .; J gene: TRBJ1-5; CDR3 protein: CASSLKQYQPQHF; CDR3 DNA: TGTGCCAGCAGCCTTAAACAGTATCAGCCCCAGCATTTT
clone size: .; V gene: TRBV7-9; D gene: .; J gene: TRBJ2-7; CDR3 protein: CASSSGVGTYEQYF; CDR3 DNA: TGTGCCAGCAGCTCCGGGGTTGGGACCTACGAGCAGTACTTC
clone size: .; V gene: TRBV19; D gene: TRBD2; J gene: TRBJ2-5; CDR3 protein: CASRLSGNSETQYF; CDR3 DNA: TGTGCCAGTAGGCTAAGCGGGAACTCAGAGACCCAGTACTTC
clone size: .; V gene: TRBV28; D gene: .; J gene: TRBJ1-1; CDR3 protein: CASSFLGATEAFF; CDR3 DNA: TGTGCCAGCAGTTTTCTAGGGGCCACTGAAGCTTTCTTT
clone size: .; V gene: TRBV5-3; D gene: .; J gene: TRBJ2-3; CDR3 protein: CARSLTPRGEDRFTDTQYF; CDR3 DNA: TGTGCCAGAAGCTTGACCCCCAGGGGAGAGGACCGCTTCACAGATACGCAGTATTTT
clone size: .; V gene: TRBV7-9; D gene: .; J gene: TRBJ2-3; CDR3 protein: CASSFANENTQYF; CDR3 DNA: TGTGCCAGCAGTTTTGCGAACGAAAATACGCAGTATTTT
clone size: .; V gene: TRBV9; D gene: .; J gene: TRBJ2-7; CDR3 protein: CASSNHHGYEQYF; CDR3 DNA: TGTGCCAGCAGCAACCATCACGGCTACGAGCAGTACTTC
clone size: once; V gene: TRBV5-4; D gene: TRBD2; J gene: TRBJ2-5; CDR3 protein: CASSLPSGGIETQYF; CDR3 DNA: TGTGCCAGCAGCTTGCCTAGCGGGGGGATAGAGACCCAGTACTTC
clone size: .; V gene: TRBV7-3; D gene: .; J gene: TRBJ1-6; CDR3 protein: CASSRAGYNSPLHF; CDR3 DNA: TGTGCCAGCAGCCGGGCGGGTTACAATTCGCCCCTCCACTTT
clone size: .; V gene: TRBV12-2; D gene: .; J gene: TRBJ2-3; CDR3 protein: CASRFPAETTDTQYF; CDR3 DNA: TGTGCAAGTCGCTTCCCAGCGGAGACCACAGATACGCAGTATTTT
clone size: .; V gene: TRBV7-6; D gene: .; J gene: TRBJ1-4; CDR3 protein: CASSLFAGANEKLFF; CDR3 DNA: TGTGCCAGCAGCTTATTTGCGGGGGCTAATGAAAAACTGTTTTTT
clone size: .; V gene: TRBV9; D gene: TRBD2; J gene: TRBJ2-2; CDR3 protein: CASSVGGVAGSTGELFF; CDR3 DNA: TGTGCCAGCAGCGTAGGGGGTGTAGCGGGGAGCACCGGGGAGCTGTTTTTT
clone size: .; V gene: TRBV3-1/TRBV3-2; D gene: .; J gene: TRBJ2-3; CDR3 protein: CASSRAGLNTQYF; CDR3 DNA: TGTGCCAGCAGCCGGGCGGGTCTCAATACGCAGTATTTT
clone size: .; V gene: TRBV29-1; D gene: TRBD1; J gene: TRBJ1-2; CDR3 protein: CSVEGGPGQGIDGYTF; CDR3 DNA: TGCAGCGTTGAAGGGGGACCGGGACAGGGGATCGATGGCTACACCTTC
clone size: .; V gene: TRBV5-1; D gene: .; J gene: TRBJ1-1; CDR3 protein: CASSLTSMNTEAFF; CDR3 DNA: TGCGCCAGCAGCTTGACATCCATGAACACTGAAGCTTTCTTT
clone size: .; V gene: TRBV28; D gene: TRBD1; J gene: TRBJ1-4; CDR3 protein: CASGQGKIWEKLFF; CDR3 DNA: TGTGCCAGCGGACAGGGTAAAATATGGGAAAAACTGTTTTTT
clone size: .; V gene: TRBV9; D gene: TRBD1; J gene: TRBJ2-3; CDR3 protein: CASSVDRGPDTQYF; CDR3 DNA: TGTGCCAGCAGCGTAGACAGGGGGCCAGATACGCAGTATTTT
clone size: .; V gene: TRBV7-2; D gene: .; J gene: TRBJ1-6; CDR3 protein: CASSSRQPVFSSYNSPLHF; CDR3 DNA: TGTGCCAGCAGCTCGCGACAGCCCGTCTTTAGCTCCTATAATTCACCCCTCCACTTT
clone size: .; V gene: TRBV28; D gene: .; J gene: TRBJ1-5; CDR3 protein: CASRAAGWISNQPQHF; CDR3 DNA: TGTGCCAGCAGAGCAGCAGGGTGGATAAGCAATCAGCCCCAGCATTTT
clone size: .; V gene: TRBV9; D gene: TRBD2; J gene: TRBJ2-3; CDR3 protein: CASSSWTSGRRGTQYF; CDR3 DNA: TGTGCCAGCAGCTCCTGGACTAGCGGCCGCCGTGGTACGCAGTATTTT
clone size: .; V gene: TRBV7-2; D gene: TRBD2; J gene: TRBJ2-1; CDR3 protein: CASSLVSWTSGGYNEQFF; CDR3 DNA: TGTGCCAGCAGCTTAGTTTCCTGGACTAGCGGAGGTTACAATGAGCAGTTCTTC
clone size: .; V gene: TRBV4-1; D gene: TRBD1; J gene: TRBJ2-3; CDR3 protein: CASSPFQGQALTDTQYF; CDR3 DNA: TGCGCCAGCAGCCCATTCCAGGGACAGGCACTCACAGATACGCAGTATTTT
clone size: .; V gene: TRBV24-1; D gene: .; J gene: TRBJ1-3; CDR3 protein: CATSDLQKMGNTIYF; CDR3 DNA: TGTGCCACCAGTGATTTGCAAAAAATGGGAAACACCATATATTTT
clone size: .; V gene: TRBV27; D gene: TRBD1; J gene: TRBJ2-7; CDR3 protein: CASSLKGTGGYEQYF; CDR3 DNA: TGTGCCAGCAGTTTAAAGGGGACAGGGGGCTACGAGCAGTACTTC
clone size: few; V gene: TRBV14; D gene: .; J gene: TRBJ2-1; CDR3 protein: CASSQDSMFLDNEQFF; CDR3 DNA: TGTGCCAGCAGCCAAGATTCTATGTTCTTAGACAATGAGCAGTTCTTC
clone size: .; V gene: TRBV5-1; D gene: TRBD2; J gene: TRBJ2-3; CDR3 protein: CASSRTSGDSDTQYF; CDR3 DNA: TGCGCCAGCAGCCGGACTAGCGGGGATTCGGATACGCAGTATTTT
clone size: .; V gene: TRBV7-2; D gene: .; J gene: TRBJ2-1; CDR3 protein: CASSFQAGSSYNEQFF; CDR3 DNA: TGTGCCAGCAGCTTCCAGGCGGGAAGCTCCTACAATGAGCAGTTCTTC
clone size: .; V gene: TRBV27; D gene: TRBD1; J gene: TRBJ1-1; CDR3 protein: CASSFGQGEAFF; CDR3 DNA: TGTGCCAGCAGCTTCGGACAGGGTGAAGCTTTCTTT
clone size: .; V gene: TRBV28; D gene: .; J gene: TRBJ2-2; CDR3 protein: CAIPKGVLQETGELFF; CDR3 DNA: TGTGCCATCCCAAAGGGGGTCCTGCAGGAGACCGGGGAGCTGTTTTTT
clone size: .; V gene: TRBV2; D gene: .; J gene: TRBJ1-2; CDR3 protein: CASSEGAVYYGYTF; CDR3 DNA: TGTGCCAGCAGTGAAGGGGCAGTCTACTATGGCTACACCTTC
clone size: .; V gene: TRBV19; D gene: .; J gene: TRBJ2-7; CDR3 protein: CASSPGRGPYEQYF; CDR3 DNA: TGTGCCAGTTCCCCGGGCAGGGGTCCCTACGAGCAGTACTTC
clone size: .; V gene: TRBV7-9; D gene: TRBD1; J gene: TRBJ2-3; CDR3 protein: CASSPGQGNTDTQYF; CDR3 DNA: TGTGCCAGCAGCCCAGGACAGGGCAATACAGATACGCAGTATTTT
clone size: few; V gene: TRBV9; D gene: .; J gene: TRBJ2-7; CDR3 protein: CASSVGPRGMYEQYF; CDR3 DNA: TGTGCCAGCAGCGTAGGACCAAGAGGGATGTACGAGCAGTACTTC
clone size: .; V gene: TRBV4-1; D gene: TRBD2; J gene: TRBJ2-3; CDR3 protein: CASSQVTSGSSDTQYF; CDR3 DNA: TGCGCCAGCAGCCAAGTGACTAGCGGGAGTTCAGATACGCAGTATTTT
clone size: .; V gene: TRBV6-2/TRBV6-3; D gene: TRBD1; J gene: TRBJ1-5; CDR3 protein: CASSPDRVSNQPQHF; CDR3 DNA: TGTGCCAGCAGTCCGGACAGGGTAAGCAATCAGCCCCAGCATTTT
clone size: .; V gene: TRBV3-1/TRBV3-2; D gene: TRBD2; J gene: TRBJ2-1; CDR3 protein: CASSQSQRGQFF; CDR3 DNA: TGTGCCAGCAGCCAATCTCAGCGGGGGCAGTTCTTC
clone size: .; V gene: TRBV28; D gene: .; J gene: TRBJ1-6; CDR3 protein: CASRSPGSPLHF; CDR3 DNA: TGTGCCAGCAGGAGTCCGGGTTCACCCCTCCACTTT
clone size: once; V gene: TRBV5-5; D gene: .; J gene: TRBJ2-3; CDR3 protein: CASSLVMRVLPDTQYF; CDR3 DNA: TGTGCCAGCAGCTTGGTTATGCGTGTTCTGCCAGATACGCAGTATTTT
clone size: .; V gene: TRBV7-9; D gene: .; J gene: TRBJ1-5; CDR3 protein: CASSFGAASNQPQHF; CDR3 DNA: TGTGCCAGCAGCTTTGGGGCGGCTAGCAATCAGCCCCAGCATTTT
clone size: .; V gene: TRBV9; D gene: .; J gene: TRBJ2-3; CDR3 protein: CASSELPNTDTQYF; CDR3 DNA: TGTGCCAGCAGTGAACTACCAAACACAGATACGCAGTATTTT
clone size: .; V gene: TRBV7-2; D gene: .; J gene: TRBJ2-7; CDR3 protein: CASSLGQIGEQYF; CDR3 DNA: TGTGCCAGCAGCTTAGGACAAATTGGCGAGCAGTACTTC
clone size: .; V gene: TRBV18; D gene: TRBD1; J gene: TRBJ1-2; CDR3 protein: CASSPAPGEKGTVHYGYTF; CDR3 DNA: TGTGCCAGCTCACCAGCGCCCGGTGAGAAAGGGACAGTTCACTATGGCTACACCTTC
clone size: .; V gene: TRBV28; D gene: .; J gene: TRBJ1-6; CDR3 protein: CASSPLGQNSPLHF; CDR3 DNA: TGTGCCAGCAGTCCACTTGGACAGAATTCACCCCTCCACTTT
clone size: .; V gene: TRBV12-3/TRBV12-4; D gene: .; J gene: TRBJ1-1; CDR3 protein: CASTWTVNTEAFF; CDR3 DNA: TGTGCCAGCACATGGACAGTGAACACTGAAGCTTTCTTT
clone size: once; V gene: TRBV7-9; D gene: .; J gene: TRBJ1-4; CDR3 protein: CASSPNRADEKLFF; CDR3 DNA: TGTGCCAGCAGCCCAAACAGGGCTGATGAAAAACTGTTTTTT
clone size: .; V gene: TRBV5-4; D gene: .; J gene: TRBJ2-3; CDR3 protein: CASSPTPLDSITDTQYF; CDR3 DNA: TGTGCCAGCAGCCCCACCCCCTTGGACAGCATCACAGATACGCAGTATTTT
clone size: .; V gene: TRBV6-2/TRBV6-3; D gene: TRBD2; J gene: TRBJ2-3; CDR3 protein: CASSYSRLAGARRDTDTQYF; CDR3 DNA: TGTGCCAGCAGTTACTCAAGACTAGCGGGGGCGCGCAGGGATACAGATACGCAGTATTTT
clone size: .; V gene: TRBV28; D gene: .; J gene: TRBJ1-5; CDR3 protein: CGAGGERRNQPQHF; CDR3 DNA: TGTGGCGCCGGGGGGGAAAGGCGCAATCAGCCCCAGCATTTT
clone size: .; V gene: TRBV5-4; D gene: .; J gene: TRBJ2-5; CDR3 protein: CASSSQGQIQETQYF; CDR3 DNA: TGTGCCAGCAGCTCCCAAGGACAAATACAAGAGACCCAGTACTTC